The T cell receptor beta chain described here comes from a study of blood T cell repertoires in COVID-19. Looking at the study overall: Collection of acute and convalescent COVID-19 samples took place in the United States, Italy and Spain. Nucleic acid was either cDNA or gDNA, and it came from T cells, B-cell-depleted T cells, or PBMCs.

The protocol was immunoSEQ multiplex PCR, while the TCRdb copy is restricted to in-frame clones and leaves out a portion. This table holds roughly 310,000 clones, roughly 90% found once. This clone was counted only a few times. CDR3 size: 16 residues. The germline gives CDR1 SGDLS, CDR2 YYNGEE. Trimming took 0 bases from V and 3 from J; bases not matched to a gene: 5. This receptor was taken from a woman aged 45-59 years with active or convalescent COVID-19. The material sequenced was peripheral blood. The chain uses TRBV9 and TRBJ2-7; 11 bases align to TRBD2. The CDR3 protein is CASSVEGLAEHYEQYF. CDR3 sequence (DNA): TGTGCCAGCAGCGTAGAGGGACTAGCGGAGCACTACGAGCAGTACTTC.